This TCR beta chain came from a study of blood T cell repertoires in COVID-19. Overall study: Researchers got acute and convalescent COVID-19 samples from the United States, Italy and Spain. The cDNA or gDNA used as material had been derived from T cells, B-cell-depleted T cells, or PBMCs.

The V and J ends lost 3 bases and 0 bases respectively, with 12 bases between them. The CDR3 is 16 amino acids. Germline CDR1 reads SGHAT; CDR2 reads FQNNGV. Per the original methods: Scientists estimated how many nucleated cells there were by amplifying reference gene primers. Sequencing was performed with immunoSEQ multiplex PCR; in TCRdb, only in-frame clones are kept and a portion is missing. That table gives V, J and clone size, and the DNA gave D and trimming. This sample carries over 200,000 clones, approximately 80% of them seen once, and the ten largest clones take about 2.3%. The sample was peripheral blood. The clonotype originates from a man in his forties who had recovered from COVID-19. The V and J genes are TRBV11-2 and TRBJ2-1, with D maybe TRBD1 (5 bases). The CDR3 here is CASSLIQADSYNEQFF. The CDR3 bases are TGTGCCAGCAGCTTGATACAGGCCGACTCCTACAATGAGCAGTTCTTC.